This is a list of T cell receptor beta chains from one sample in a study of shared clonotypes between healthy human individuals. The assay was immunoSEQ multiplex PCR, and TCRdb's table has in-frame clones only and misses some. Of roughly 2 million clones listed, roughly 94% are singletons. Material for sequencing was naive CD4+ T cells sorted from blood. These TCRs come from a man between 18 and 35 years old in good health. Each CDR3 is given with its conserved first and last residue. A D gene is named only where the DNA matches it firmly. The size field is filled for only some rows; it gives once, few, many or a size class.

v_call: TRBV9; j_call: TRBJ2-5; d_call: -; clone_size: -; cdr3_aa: CASSGPLLQETQYF; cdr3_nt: TGTGCCAGCAGCGGGCCGCTTTTACAAGAGACCCAGTACTTC
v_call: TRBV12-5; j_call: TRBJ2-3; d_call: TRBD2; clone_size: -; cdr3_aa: CASGLVAGGPHLLTDTQYF; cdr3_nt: TGTGCTAGTGGCCTGGTGGCGGGAGGGCCGCATCTTTTGACAGATACGCAGTATTTT
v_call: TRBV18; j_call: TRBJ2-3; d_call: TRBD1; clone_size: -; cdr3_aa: CASSSGQGSTDTQYF; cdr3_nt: TGTGCCAGCTCATCGGGACAGGGTAGCACAGATACGCAGTATTTT
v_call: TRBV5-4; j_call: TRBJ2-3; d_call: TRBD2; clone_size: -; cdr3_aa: CASSSGLAGLDTQYF; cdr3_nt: TGTGCCAGCAGCTCGGGACTAGCGGGGTTAGATACGCAGTATTTT
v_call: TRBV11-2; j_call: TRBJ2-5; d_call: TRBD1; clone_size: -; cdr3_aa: CASSMNGRGRETQYF; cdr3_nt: TGTGCCAGCAGCATGAACGGCAGGGGGCGGGAGACCCAGTACTTC
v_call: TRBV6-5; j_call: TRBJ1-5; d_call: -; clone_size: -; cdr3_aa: CASRENSNQPQHF; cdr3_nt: TGTGCCAGCAGGGAAAATAGCAATCAGCCCCAGCATTTT
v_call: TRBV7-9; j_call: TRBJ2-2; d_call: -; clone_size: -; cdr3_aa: CASSPVRTNTGELFF; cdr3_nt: TGTGCCAGCAGCCCTGTGAGGACAAACACCGGGGAGCTGTTTTTT
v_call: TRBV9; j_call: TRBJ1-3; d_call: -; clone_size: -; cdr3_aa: CASSAINSNSGNTIYF; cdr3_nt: TGTGCCAGCAGCGCAATTAATTCAAACTCTGGAAACACCATATATTTT
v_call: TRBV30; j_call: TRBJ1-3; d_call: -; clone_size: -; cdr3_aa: CACSSGNTIYF; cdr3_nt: TGTGCCTGTTCCTCTGGAAACACCATATATTTT
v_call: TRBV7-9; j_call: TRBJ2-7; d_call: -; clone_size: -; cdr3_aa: CASSLSLAEGPEQYF; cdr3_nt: TGTGCCAGCAGCCTTAGCCTGGCGGAGGGGCCCGAGCAGTACTTC
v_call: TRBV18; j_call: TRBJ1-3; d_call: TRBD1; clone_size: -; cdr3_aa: CASSPGTGTGNTIYF; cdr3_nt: TGTGCCAGCTCACCCGGGACAGGCACTGGAAACACCATATATTTT
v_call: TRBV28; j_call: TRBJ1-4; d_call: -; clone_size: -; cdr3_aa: CASSSGSTNEKLFF; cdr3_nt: TGTGCCAGCAGTTCAGGGTCAACTAATGAAAAACTGTTTTTT
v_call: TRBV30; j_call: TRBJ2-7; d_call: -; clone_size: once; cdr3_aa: CAWTLSRRGSYEQYF; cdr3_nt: TGTGCCTGGACTCTCTCTCGTAGGGGCTCCTACGAGCAGTACTTC
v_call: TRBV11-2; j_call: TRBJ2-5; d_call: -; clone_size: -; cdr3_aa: CASSPWGENWETQYF; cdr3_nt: TGTGCCAGCAGCCCCTGGGGGGAGAACTGGGAGACCCAGTACTTC
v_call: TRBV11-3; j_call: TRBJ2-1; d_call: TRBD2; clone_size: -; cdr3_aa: CASSSGTSGWEQFF; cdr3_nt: TGTGCCAGCAGCTCGGGGACTAGCGGGTGGGAGCAGTTCTTC
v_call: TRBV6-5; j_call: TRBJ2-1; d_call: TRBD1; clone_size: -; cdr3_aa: CASSPRDRGLGEQFF; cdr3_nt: TGTGCCAGCAGTCCCCGGGACAGGGGGCTAGGTGAGCAGTTCTTC
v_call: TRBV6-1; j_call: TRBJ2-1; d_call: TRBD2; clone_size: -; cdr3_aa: CASSLSGGAYNEQFF; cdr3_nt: TGTGCCAGCAGCCTGAGCGGGGGGGCGTACAATGAGCAGTTCTTC
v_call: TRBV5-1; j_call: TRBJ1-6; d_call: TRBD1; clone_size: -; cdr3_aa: CASSVSGQGNNSPLHF; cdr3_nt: TGCGCCAGCAGCGTATCCGGACAGGGAAATAATTCACCCCTCCACTTT
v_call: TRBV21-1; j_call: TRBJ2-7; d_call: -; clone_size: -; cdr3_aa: CASRYRGTPFTVDSYEQYF; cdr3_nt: TGTGCCAGCAGATATCGAGGGACACCCTTTACCGTAGACTCCTACGAGCAGTACTTC
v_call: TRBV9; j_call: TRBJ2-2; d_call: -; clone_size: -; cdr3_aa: CASSVGPGTTNTGELFF; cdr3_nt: TGTGCCAGCAGCGTAGGGCCGGGGACAACGAACACCGGGGAGCTGTTTTTT
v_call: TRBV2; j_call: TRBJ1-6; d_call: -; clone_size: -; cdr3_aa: CASRGDGQPPLHF; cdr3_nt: TGTGCCAGCAGAGGGGACGGACAGCCACCCCTCCACTTT
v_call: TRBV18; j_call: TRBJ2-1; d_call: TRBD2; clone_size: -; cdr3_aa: CASSPRAGGPGEQFF; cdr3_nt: TGTGCCAGCTCCCCACGAGCGGGGGGGCCCGGTGAGCAGTTCTTC
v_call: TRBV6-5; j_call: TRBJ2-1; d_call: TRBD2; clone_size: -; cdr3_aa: CASSPTAGGYNEQFF; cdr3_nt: TGTGCCAGCAGTCCAACTGCGGGGGGATACAATGAGCAGTTCTTC
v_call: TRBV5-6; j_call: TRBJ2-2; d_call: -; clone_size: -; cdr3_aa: CASSSQLQAPTSFTGELFF; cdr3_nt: TGTGCCAGCAGCTCTCAATTACAGGCCCCGACCTCGTTCACCGGGGAGCTGTTTTTT
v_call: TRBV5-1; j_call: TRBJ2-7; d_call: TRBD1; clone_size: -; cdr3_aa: CASSLAGTGAYEQYF; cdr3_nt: TGCGCCAGCAGCTTGGCCGGGACAGGGGCTTACGAGCAGTACTTC
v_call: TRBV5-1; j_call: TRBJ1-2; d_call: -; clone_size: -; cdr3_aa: CASSLVPGDYGYTF; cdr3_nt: TGCGCCAGCAGCTTGGTGCCAGGAGACTATGGCTACACCTTC
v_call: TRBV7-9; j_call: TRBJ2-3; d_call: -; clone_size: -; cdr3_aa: CASSQTDTQYF; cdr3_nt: TGTGCCAGCAGCCAAACAGATACGCAGTATTTT
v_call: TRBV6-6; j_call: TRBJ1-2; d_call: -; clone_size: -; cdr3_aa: CASSYSLQENYGYTF; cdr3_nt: TGTGCCAGCAGTTACTCATTGCAGGAAAACTATGGCTACACCTTC
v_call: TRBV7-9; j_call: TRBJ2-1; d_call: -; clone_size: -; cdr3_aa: CASSLVGSYNEQFF; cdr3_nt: TGTGCCAGCAGCTTAGTTGGCAGCTACAATGAGCAGTTCTTC
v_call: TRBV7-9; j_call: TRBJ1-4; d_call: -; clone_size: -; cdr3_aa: CASILTSENEKLFF; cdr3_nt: TGTGCCAGCATCCTGACATCCGAAAATGAAAAACTGTTTTTT
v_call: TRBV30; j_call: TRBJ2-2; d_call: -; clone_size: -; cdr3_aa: CAWSRGYTGELFF; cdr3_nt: TGTGCCTGGAGTAGGGGATACACCGGGGAGCTGTTTTTT
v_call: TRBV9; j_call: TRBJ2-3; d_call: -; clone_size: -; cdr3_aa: CASSAAGAGTQYF; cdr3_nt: TGTGCCAGCAGCGCAGCAGGGGCGGGTACGCAGTATTTT
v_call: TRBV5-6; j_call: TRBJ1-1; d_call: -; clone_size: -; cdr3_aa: CASSLVGTVSMNTEAFF; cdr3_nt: TGTGCCAGCAGCTTGGTGGGGACGGTCTCTATGAACACTGAAGCTTTCTTT
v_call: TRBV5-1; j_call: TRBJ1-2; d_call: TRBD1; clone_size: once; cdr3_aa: CASSPPGTGDYGYTF; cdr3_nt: TGCGCCAGCAGCCCTCCCGGGACAGGGGACTATGGCTACACCTTC
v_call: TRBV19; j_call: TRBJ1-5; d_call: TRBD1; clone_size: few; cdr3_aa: CASGTVTIQPQHF; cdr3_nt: TGTGCCAGTGGGACAGTTACCATTCAGCCCCAGCATTTT
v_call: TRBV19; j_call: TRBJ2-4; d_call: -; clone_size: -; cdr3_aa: CASSIDARGEGAKNIQYF; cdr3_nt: TGTGCCAGTAGTATAGACGCACGGGGTGAGGGAGCCAAAAACATTCAGTACTTC
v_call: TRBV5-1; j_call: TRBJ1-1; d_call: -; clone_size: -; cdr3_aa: CASSLEGGVNTEAFF; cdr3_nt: TGCGCCAGCAGCTTGGAAGGAGGGGTCAACACTGAAGCTTTCTTT
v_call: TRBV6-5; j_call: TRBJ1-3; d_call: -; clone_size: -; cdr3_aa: CASSYYASSGNTIYF; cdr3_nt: TGTGCCAGCAGTTACTATGCCAGCTCTGGAAACACCATATATTTT
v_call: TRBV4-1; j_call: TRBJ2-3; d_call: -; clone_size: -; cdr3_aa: CASSQEGWDTSTDTQYF; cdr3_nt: TGCGCCAGCAGCCAAGAAGGTTGGGACACCTCCACAGATACGCAGTATTTT
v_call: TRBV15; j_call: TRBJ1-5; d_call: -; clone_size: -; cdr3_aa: CATSRGGAANQPQHF; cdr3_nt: TGTGCCACCAGCAGGGGGGGAGCAGCCAATCAGCCCCAGCATTTT
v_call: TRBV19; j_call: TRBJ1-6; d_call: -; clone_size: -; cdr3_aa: CASREADRLYSPLHF; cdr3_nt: TGTGCCAGTAGGGAGGCGGACCGATTATATTCACCCCTCCACTTT
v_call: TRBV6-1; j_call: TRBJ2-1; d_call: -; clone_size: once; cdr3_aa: CASGAPGGYNEQFF; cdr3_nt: TGTGCCTCGGGGGCCCCCGGCGGGTACAATGAGCAGTTCTTC
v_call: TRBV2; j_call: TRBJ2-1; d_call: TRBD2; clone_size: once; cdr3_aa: CASSEGGLAGMNEQFF; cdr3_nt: TGTGCCAGCAGTGAAGGGGGGCTAGCGGGAATGAATGAGCAGTTCTTC
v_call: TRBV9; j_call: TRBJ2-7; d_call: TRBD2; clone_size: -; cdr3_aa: CASSVALAETYEQYF; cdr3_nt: TGTGCCAGCAGCGTAGCACTAGCGGAGACCTACGAGCAGTACTTC
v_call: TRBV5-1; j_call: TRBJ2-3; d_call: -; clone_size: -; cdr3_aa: CASSGGTSSTDTQYF; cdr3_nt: TGCGCCAGCAGCGGGGGGACATCTAGCACAGATACGCAGTATTTT
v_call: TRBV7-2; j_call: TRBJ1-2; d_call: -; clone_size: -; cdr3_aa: CASSLAGAYGYTF; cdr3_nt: TGTGCCAGCAGCTTAGCTGGGGCCTATGGCTACACCTTC
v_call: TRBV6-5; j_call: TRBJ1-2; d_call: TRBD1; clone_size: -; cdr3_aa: CASSYSTGGYGYTF; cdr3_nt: TGTGCCAGCAGTTACAGTACAGGGGGCTATGGCTACACCTTC
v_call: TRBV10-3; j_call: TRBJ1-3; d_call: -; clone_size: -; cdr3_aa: CAISDGGHLSGNTIYF; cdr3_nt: TGTGCCATCAGTGATGGGGGACATCTCTCTGGAAACACCATATATTTT
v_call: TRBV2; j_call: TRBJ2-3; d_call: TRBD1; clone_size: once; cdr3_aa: CASSADRGPDTQYF; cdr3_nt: TGTGCCAGCAGTGCGGACAGGGGGCCAGATACGCAGTATTTT
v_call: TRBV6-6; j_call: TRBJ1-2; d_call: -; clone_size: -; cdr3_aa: CASRESNYGYTF; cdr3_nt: TGTGCCAGCAGGGAGAGTAACTATGGCTACACCTTC
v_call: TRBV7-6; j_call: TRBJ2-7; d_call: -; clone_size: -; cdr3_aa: CASSLGPQVYEQYF; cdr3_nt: TGTGCCAGCAGCTTAGGCCCGCAGGTTTACGAGCAGTACTTC
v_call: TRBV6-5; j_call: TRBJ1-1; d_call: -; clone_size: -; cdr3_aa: CASSSLRGTEAFF; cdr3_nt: TGTGCCAGCAGTTCTCTCAGGGGAACTGAAGCTTTCTTT
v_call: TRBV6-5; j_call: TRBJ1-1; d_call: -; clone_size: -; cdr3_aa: CASSNRNTEAFF; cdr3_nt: TGTGCCAGCAGTAACAGAAACACTGAAGCTTTCTTT
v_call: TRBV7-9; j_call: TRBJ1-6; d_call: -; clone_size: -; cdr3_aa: CASSLVFGGGDYNSPLHF; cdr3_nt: TGTGCCAGCAGCTTAGTTTTTGGGGGCGGAGACTATAATTCACCCCTCCACTTT
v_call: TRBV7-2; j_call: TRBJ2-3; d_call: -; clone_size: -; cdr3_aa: CASSRGAKDTQYF; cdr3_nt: TGTGCCAGCAGCCGAGGGGCCAAGGATACGCAGTATTTT
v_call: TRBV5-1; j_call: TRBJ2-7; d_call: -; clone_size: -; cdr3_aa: CASSLVVKDTSYEQYF; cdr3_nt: TGCGCCAGCAGCTTGGTCGTCAAGGACACCTCCTACGAGCAGTACTTC